This T cell receptor (beta chain) was identified in a study of blood T cell repertoires in COVID-19. Looking at the study overall: COVID-19 samples, acute and convalescent, were from the United States, Italy and Spain. PBMCs, B-cell-depleted T cells, or T cells provided the cDNA or gDNA that made up the material.

Per the authors' pipeline: Amplified reference gene primers provided the basis for estimating nucleated cell counts. Repertoires were generated with immunoSEQ multiplex PCR, while TCRdb's copy carries only in-frame clones and drops some. The DNA gave D and trimming, while V, J and clone size come from that table. The sample holds 30,000 to 40,000 clones, about 92% seen once. The length of the CDR3 is 18 residues. The V gene's germline CDR1 is LNHDA and CDR2 SQIVND (reference sequence). J lost 2 bases, V lost 6 bases, and 18 bases had no gene match. This sequence was found in an older man with acute or convalescent COVID-19. The V and J genes are TRBV19 and TRBJ1-1, with 7 bases lining up with TRBD1. Sequencing input: peripheral blood. This chain's CDR3 is CASRFGPGQPTLNTEAFF. The CDR3 region has the DNA TGTGCCAGTAGGTTCGGTCCGGGACAGCCAACTCTTAACACTGAAGCTTTCTTT. Looking up the rest from reference TRBV19 and TRBJ1-1 gives the full variable domain: DGGITQSPKYLFRKEGQNVTLSCEQNLNHDAMYWYRQDPGQGLRLIYYSQIVNDFQKGDIAEGYSVSREKKESFPLTVTSAQKNPTAFYLCASRFGPGQPTLNTEAFFGQGTRLTVV.